This TCR beta chain was documented in a study of cytomegalovirus exposure and HLA in healthy donors. CDR1 is MNHEY and CDR2 is SVGAGI in the germline V gene. V gave up 11 bases and J gave up 4 bases, with 21 bases separating them. The CDR3 runs 15 residues. A 120-subject validation cohort, separate from the roughly 670-subject first cohort, supplied the donors. General study findings and limits: Subsequent analysis showed first-cohort TCR clusters tending to co-occur in 120 validation repertoires.

Repertoires were generated with immunoSEQ multiplex PCR, while TCRdb's copy carries only in-frame clones and drops some. The table has about 160,000 clones, around 90% seen once. Of note for this clone: Its antigen is not identified.

Sequences were obtained from PBMCs. The chain employs TRBV6-5 and TRBJ1-5; maybe TRBD1 (6 bases). This TCR came from a woman aged 18-29 years in good health and CMV-seropositive. CDR3 protein: CAGWWARGPNQPQHF. CDR3 in DNA: TGTGCCGGCTGGTGGGCCAGGGGTCCGAATCAGCCCCAGCATTTT.